This TCR beta chain is drawn from a study of cytomegalovirus exposure and HLA in healthy donors. The study's findings and limits: Per a later analysis, 15,000 to 20,000 TCR beta sequences showed association with HLA alleles at 0.05 false discovery rate.

The PCR contained 60 Vbeta and 13 Jbeta primers. The protocol was immunoSEQ multiplex PCR, while the TCRdb copy is restricted to in-frame clones and leaves out a portion. The data hold about 86,000 clones, with around 80% observed a single time. The germline V gene encodes CDR1 LNHDA and CDR2 SQIVND (reference sequence). The CDR3 sequence is 13 residues long. V gave up 2 bases and J gave up 6 bases, with 8 bases separating them. This clone was detected once. Its target is not known. The chain has TRBV19 and TRBJ1-5, with a weak D call TRBD1 (5 bases). The clonotype originates from a male donor in good health and CMV-seropositive. The sequencing sample was made of PBMCs. CDR3 sequence (DNA): TGTGCCAGTAGTATACAGGGTGTTCAGCCCCAGCATTTT. Amino acid sequence: CASSIQGVQPQHF.